Each of the 14 T cell receptor beta chains below was sequenced from the same sample in a study of blood T cell repertoires in COVID-19. Some clones are missing from TCRdb's copy, which holds only in-frame ones; the method was immunoSEQ multiplex PCR. The table records 150,000 to 200,000 clones, almost 80% of them present only once. Sequencing was done on a sample of peripheral blood. The receptors stem from a man in his sixties with active or convalescent COVID-19.

This rearrangement joins TRBV6-5 to TRBJ1-1, with 10 bases identical to TRBD1. Germline-derived CDR1 and CDR2 are MNHEY and SVGAGI. The CDR3 is 15 amino acids. Trimming removed 6 bases from V and 6 bases from J; junction bases left unmatched: 10. The CDR3: CASSGYGGTGAEAFF. The CDR3 DNA reads as TGTGCCAGCAGCGGATATGGGGGGACAGGGGCTGAAGCTTTCTTT.

The genes are TRBV19 and TRBJ1-2; 8 nucleotides match TRBD1. Germline CDR1 LNHDA, CDR2 SQIVND (reference sequence). The CDR3 contains 16 residues. V lost 2 bases, J lost 7 bases, and 12 bases stayed unmatched. CDR3 in DNA: TGTGCCAGTAGTATATCGCCGACAGGGGCCAAGGCTGGCTACACCTTC. Translating it yields CASSISPTGAKAGYTF.

The CDR3 sequence: CASSPQGFFDQSDNSPLHF. Written as DNA, the CDR3 is TGTGCCAGTAGTCCACAGGGGTTTTTCGACCAATCGGATAATTCACCCCTCCACTTT. This rearrangement joins TRBV19 to TRBJ1-6; 7 nucleotides match TRBD1. The CDR3 has 19 amino acids. The germline V gene has CDR1 LNHDA and CDR2 SQIVND (reference sequence). The junction had 18 bases not matched to a gene; V was cut back by 5 bases and J by 5 bases.

V usage is TRBV5-6 and J usage is TRBJ1-6; 9 bases line up with TRBD1. V dropped 4 bases and J dropped 8; count of bases not matched to a gene: 7. Germline V lookup: CDR1 SGHDT, CDR2 YYEEEE. CDR3 length equals 15 residues. The CDR3 DNA is TGTGCCAGCAGCGTGGGACAGGGTTACGATTCACCCCTCCACTTT. Translated, it gives CASSVGQGYDSPLHF.

The rearrangement uses TRBV5-6 and TRBJ2-7; maybe TRBD1 (6 bases). V lost 4 bases and J lost 6, with 11 bases in between. There are 12 residues in the CDR3. Germline V gene sequence: CDR1 SGHDT, CDR2 YYEEEE. For the CDR3, the DNA is TGTGCCAGCAGCCTCACAGGGTCCGAGCAGTACTTC. It specifies CASSLTGSEQYF.

V and J are TRBV5-1 and TRBJ2-1; TRBD1 matches at 7 bases. The CDR3 is 17 residues long. Per the germline V gene, CDR1 is SGHRS and CDR2 is YFSETQ. J lost 7 bases, V lost 4 bases, and 17 bases had no gene match. CDR3 in DNA: TGCGCCAGCAGCCCCCTAGACAGGGCCGGTTTTTGGAATGAGCAGTTCTTC. Translated: CASSPLDRAGFWNEQFF.

The rearrangement links TRBV4-3 to TRBJ2-4; 7 bases fit TRBD2. The J segment lost 6 bases and the V segment lost 0 bases, leaving 14 bases of the junction unmatched. CDR1 is LGHNA and CDR2 is YSLEER in the germline V gene. The CDR3 runs 18 residues. The CDR3, as DNA: TGCGCCAGCAGCCAAGACATTCCCGAAGCTTCGGGGGGAAACATTCAGTACTTC. Its translation is CASSQDIPEASGGNIQYF.

This chain uses TRBV9 with TRBJ2-3; 7 nucleotides match TRBD1. This CDR3 comprises 15 residues. Trimming cost V 4 bases and J 1 base; bases outside gene matches: 6. Germline loops: CDR1 SGDLS, CDR2 YYNGEE. The CDR3 is CASSITGVRTDTQYF. In DNA form, the CDR3 reads TGTGCCAGCAGCATTACAGGGGTTCGCACAGATACGCAGTATTTT.

The rearrangement uses TRBV14 and TRBJ2-5; TRBD2 matches 11 bases. This CDR3 is 17 amino acids long. Trimming cost V 1 base and J 5 bases; bases outside gene matches: 9. Germline V gene sequence: CDR1 SGHDN, CDR2 FVKESK. This CDR3 reads CASSQAILAGVWETQYF. As DNA, the CDR3 is TGTGCCAGCAGCCAAGCCATACTAGCGGGAGTTTGGGAGACCCAGTACTTC.

The V gene is TRBV7-2, the J gene TRBJ2-3; maybe TRBD1 (5 bases). The CDR3 is made up of 14 amino acids. V was clipped by 1 base and J by 4 bases, with 9 bases between them. Germline loops: CDR1 SGHTA, CDR2 FQGNSA. The CDR3 reads CASSLGQNSDTQYF. In nucleotides, the CDR3 is TGTGCCAGCAGCTTAGGACAGAACTCAGATACGCAGTATTTT.

Written as DNA, the CDR3 is TGTGCCAGCAGCCCGACAGATCCCAAAGAGACCCAGTACTTC. Translating gives CASSPTDPKETQYF. V gene TRBV7-9 combines with J gene TRBJ2-5; maybe TRBD1 (5 bases). V was shortened by 5 bases and J by 3 bases, with 13 bases between the two germline ends. This CDR3 region has 14 residues. The germline V gene has CDR1 SEHNR and CDR2 FQNEAQ (reference sequence). The full variable domain, its missing parts supplied by reference TRBV7-9 and TRBJ2-5, is DTGVSQNPRHKITKRGQNVTFRCDPISEHNRLYWYRQTLGQGPEFLTYFQNEAQLEKSRLLSDRFSAERPKGSFSTLEIQRTEQGDSAMYLCASSPTDPKETQYFGPGTRLLVL.

The sample holds a few counts of this clone. This sequence joins TRBV9 and TRBJ1-2, with D uncertain. The CDR3 totals 17 residues. Trimming cost V 2 bases and J 2 bases, with 19 bases left between them. The germline gives CDR1 SGDLS, CDR2 YYNGEE. The chain's CDR3 is CASSVSKSFGSNYGYTF. Written as DNA, the CDR3 is TGTGCCAGCAGCGTCAGTAAATCTTTCGGGTCCAACTATGGCTACACCTTC.

The chain has TRBV30 and TRBJ2-7; 8 positions match TRBD1. CDR1 and CDR2 from the germline V gene are GTSNPN and SVGIG (reference sequence). The V gene end was trimmed by 2 bases and the J gene end by 3 bases; junction bases not matched to a gene: 12. The CDR3 sequence is 16 residues long. The CDR3 region is CAWSPGPGQASYEQYF. CDR3 coding DNA: TGTGCCTGGAGTCCTGGACCGGGACAGGCTAGCTACGAGCAGTACTTC.

Of note for this clone: Other DNA sequences from this sample encode an identical CDR3 as well. This chain joins TRBV24-1 and TRBJ1-1; 7 nucleotides match TRBD1. The V gene's germline CDR1 is KGHDR and CDR2 SFDVKD. CDR3 length: 13 amino acids. V lost 4 bases, J lost 4 bases, and 2 bases stayed unmatched. CDR3 sequence: CATSDPGGTEAFF. The DNA of the CDR3 is TGTGCCACCAGTGACCCAGGGGGCACTGAAGCTTTCTTT.